The sample holds a few counts of the clone carrying this T cell receptor beta chain. Antigen specificity is unknown. This sample is part of a study of Tregs in tolerant kidney transplant recipients. Study-wide points: Tregs expanded with activated donor B cells seemed most donor-specific.

This table comes from immunoSEQ multiplex PCR, and its TCRdb copy is limited to in-frame clones, with some not included. The sample lists about 4,800 clones, around 40% occurring once. The sequencing sample was made of CD8+ T cells from blood cultured with allogeneic cells. This TCR came from a human donor in good health.

The CDR3 spells CASARDRNSGNTIYF. The DNA for the CDR3 is TGTGCCAGCGCCCGGGACCGAAACTCTGGAAACACCATATATTTT. The chain carries TRBV6-6 and TRBJ1-3, with D tentatively TRBD1 (5 bases). This CDR3 comprises 15 residues. V shed 8 bases and J shed 0 bases, with 14 bases lying between them. CDR1 and CDR2 (germline): MNHNY, SVGAGI (reference sequence).